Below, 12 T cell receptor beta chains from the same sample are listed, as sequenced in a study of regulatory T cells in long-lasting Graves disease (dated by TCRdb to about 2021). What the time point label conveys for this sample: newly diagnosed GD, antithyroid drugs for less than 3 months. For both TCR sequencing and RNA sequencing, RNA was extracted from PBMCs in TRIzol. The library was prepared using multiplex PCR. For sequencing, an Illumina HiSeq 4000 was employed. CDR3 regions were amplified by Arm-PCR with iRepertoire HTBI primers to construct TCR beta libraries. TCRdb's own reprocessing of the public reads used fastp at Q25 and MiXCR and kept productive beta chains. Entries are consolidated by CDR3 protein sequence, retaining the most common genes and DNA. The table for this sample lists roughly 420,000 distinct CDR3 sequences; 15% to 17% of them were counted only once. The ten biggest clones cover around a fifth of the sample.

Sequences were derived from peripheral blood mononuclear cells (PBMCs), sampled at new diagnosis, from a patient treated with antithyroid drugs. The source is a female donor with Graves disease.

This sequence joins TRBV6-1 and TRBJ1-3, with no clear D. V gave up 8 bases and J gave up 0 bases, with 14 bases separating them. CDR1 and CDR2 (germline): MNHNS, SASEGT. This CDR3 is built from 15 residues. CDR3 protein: CASAVAKYSGNTIYF. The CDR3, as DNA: TGTGCCAGCGCAGTGGCGAAGTACTCTGGAAACACCATATATTTT.

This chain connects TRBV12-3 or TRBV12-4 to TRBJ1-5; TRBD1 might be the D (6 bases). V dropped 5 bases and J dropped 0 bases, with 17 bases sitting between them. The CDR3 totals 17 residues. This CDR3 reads CASSTEKDRNSNQPQHF. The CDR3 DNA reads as TGTGCCAGCAGTACAGAAAAGGACAGAAATAGCAATCAGCCCCAGCATTTT.

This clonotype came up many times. CDR3 residues: CASSLGSDNEQFF. CDR3 DNA: TGTGCCAGCAGCTTAGGCTCGGACAATGAGCAGTTCTTC. The chain uses TRBV7-3 and TRBJ2-1; D remains unclear. Trimming pared 2 bases from V and 5 bases from J, leaving 7 bases between. The CDR3 is made up of 13 amino acids. Germline assignment: CDR1 SGHTA and CDR2 FQGTGA.

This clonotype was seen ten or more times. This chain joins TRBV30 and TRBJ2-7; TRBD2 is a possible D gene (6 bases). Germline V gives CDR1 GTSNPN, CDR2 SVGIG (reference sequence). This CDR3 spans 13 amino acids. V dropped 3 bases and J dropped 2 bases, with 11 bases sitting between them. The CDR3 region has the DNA TGTGCCTGGAGGGGGGACTTCGCCTACGAGCAGTACTTC. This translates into CAWRGDFAYEQYF.

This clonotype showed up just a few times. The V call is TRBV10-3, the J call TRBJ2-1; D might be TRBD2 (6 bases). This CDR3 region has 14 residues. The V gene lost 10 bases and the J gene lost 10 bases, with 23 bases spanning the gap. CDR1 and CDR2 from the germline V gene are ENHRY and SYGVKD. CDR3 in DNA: TGTGCCACGACAACTAGCCGGGCCGGGGGAGAGCAGTTCTTC. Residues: CATTTSRAGGEQFF.

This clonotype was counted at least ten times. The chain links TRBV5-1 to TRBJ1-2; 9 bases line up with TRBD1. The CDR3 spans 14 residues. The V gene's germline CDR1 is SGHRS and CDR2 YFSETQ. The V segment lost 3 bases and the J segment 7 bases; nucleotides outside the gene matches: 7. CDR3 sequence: CASSWGDREGGYTF. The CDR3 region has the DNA TGCGCCAGCAGCTGGGGGGACAGGGAGGGTGGCTACACCTTC.

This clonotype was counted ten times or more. The CDR3 DNA reads TGTGCCAGCAGCTTCCTTAGCGGGGACGCCTACAATGAGCAGTTCTTC. Translating it yields CASSFLSGDAYNEQFF. This sequence joins TRBV11-2 and TRBJ2-1; 8 bases fit TRBD2. The germline gives CDR1 SGHAT, CDR2 FQNNGV. This CDR3 comprises 16 residues. V was clipped by 3 bases and J by 2 bases; unmatched bases: 6. The full variable domain, with the rest looked up from reference TRBV11-2 and TRBJ2-1, is EAGVAQSPRYKIIEKRQSVAFWCNPISGHATLYWYQQILGQGPKLLIQFQNNGVVDDSQLPKDRFSAERLKGVDSTLKIQPAKLEDSAVYLCASSFLSGDAYNEQFFGPGTRLTVL.

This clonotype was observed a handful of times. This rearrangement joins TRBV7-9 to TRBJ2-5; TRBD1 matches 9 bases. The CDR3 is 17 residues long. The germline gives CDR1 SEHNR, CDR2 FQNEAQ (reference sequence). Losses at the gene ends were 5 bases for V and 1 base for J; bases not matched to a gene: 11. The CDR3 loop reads CASSDNRLDRGQETQYF. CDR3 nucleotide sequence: TGTGCCAGCAGCGACAACCGTCTGGACAGGGGCCAAGAGACCCAGTACTTC.

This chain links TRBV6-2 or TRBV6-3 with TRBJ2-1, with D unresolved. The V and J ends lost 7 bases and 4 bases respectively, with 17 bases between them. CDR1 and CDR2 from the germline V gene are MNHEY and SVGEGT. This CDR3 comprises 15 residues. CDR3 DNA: TGTGCCAGCACCCATATCAAGACCGGGTACAATGAGCAGTTCTTC. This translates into CASTHIKTGYNEQFF.

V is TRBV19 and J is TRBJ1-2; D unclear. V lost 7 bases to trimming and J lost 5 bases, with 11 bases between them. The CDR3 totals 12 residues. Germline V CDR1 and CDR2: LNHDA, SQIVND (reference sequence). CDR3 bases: TGTGCCAGTAAGGACGGAGATTATGGCTACACCTTC. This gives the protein CASKDGDYGYTF.

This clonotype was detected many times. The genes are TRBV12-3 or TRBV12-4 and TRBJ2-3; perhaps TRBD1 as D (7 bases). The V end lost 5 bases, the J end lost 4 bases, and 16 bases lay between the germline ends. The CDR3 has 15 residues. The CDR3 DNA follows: TGTGCCAGCAGTCCCAGGGGGGCGTACGCAGATACGCAGTATTTT. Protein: CASSPRGAYADTQYF.

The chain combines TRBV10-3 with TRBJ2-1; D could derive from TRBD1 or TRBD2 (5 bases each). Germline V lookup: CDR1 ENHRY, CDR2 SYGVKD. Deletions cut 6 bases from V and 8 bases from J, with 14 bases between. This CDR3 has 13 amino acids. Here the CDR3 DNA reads TGTGCCATCAGCTGGGGACCTAGGGATGAGCAGTTCTTC. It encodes CAISWGPRDEQFF.